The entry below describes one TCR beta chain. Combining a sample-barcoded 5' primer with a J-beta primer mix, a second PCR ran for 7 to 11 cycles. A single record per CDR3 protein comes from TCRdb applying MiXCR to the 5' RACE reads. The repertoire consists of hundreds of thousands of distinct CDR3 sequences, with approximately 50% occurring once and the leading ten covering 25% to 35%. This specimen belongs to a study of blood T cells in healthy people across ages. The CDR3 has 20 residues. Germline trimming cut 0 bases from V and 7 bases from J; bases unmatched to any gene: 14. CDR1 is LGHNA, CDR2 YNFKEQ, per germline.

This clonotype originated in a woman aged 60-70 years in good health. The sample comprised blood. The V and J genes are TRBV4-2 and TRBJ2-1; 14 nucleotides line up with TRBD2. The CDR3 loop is CASSQDPGTSGSRGRNEQFF. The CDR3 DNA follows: TGTGCCAGCAGCCAAGATCCCGGGACTAGCGGGAGTAGGGGAAGGAATGAGCAGTTCTTC.